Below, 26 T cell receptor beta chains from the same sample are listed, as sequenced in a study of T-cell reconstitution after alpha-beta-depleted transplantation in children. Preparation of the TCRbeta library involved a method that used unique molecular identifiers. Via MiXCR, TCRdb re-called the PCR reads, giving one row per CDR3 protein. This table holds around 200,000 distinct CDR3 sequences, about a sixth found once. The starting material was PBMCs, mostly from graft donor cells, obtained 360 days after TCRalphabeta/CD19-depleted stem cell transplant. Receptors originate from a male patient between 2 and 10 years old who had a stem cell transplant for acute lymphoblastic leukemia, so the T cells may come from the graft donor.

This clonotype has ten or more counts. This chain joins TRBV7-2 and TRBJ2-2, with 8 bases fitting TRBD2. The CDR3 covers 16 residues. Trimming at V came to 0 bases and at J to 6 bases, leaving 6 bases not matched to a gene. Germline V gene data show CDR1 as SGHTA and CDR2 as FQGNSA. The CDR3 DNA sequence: TGTGCCAGCAGCTTAGCGCCGCGGGGGGTCCCCGGGGAGCTGTTTTTT. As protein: CASSLAPRGVPGELFF.

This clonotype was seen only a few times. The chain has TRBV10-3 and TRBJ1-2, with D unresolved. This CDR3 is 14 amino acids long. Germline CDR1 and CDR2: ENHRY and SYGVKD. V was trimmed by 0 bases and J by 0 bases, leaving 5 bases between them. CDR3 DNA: TGTGCCATCAGTGAGTCGGGAGCTAACTATGGCTACACCTTC. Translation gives CAISESGANYGYTF.

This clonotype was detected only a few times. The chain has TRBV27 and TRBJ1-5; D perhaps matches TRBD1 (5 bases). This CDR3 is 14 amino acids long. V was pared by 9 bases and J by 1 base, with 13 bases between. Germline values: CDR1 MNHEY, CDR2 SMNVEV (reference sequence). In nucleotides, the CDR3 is TGTGCCAGTAGGGGAGGCGGCAGCAATCAGCCCCAGCATTTT. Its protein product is CASRGGGSNQPQHF.

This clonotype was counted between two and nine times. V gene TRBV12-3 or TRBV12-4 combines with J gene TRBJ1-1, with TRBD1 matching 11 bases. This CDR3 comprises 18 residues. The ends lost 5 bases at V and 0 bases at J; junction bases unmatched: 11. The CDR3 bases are TGTGCCAGCAGTCCGCGGACAGGGGGCTCGTCGATGAACACTGAAGCTTTCTTT. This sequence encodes CASSPRTGGSSMNTEAFF.

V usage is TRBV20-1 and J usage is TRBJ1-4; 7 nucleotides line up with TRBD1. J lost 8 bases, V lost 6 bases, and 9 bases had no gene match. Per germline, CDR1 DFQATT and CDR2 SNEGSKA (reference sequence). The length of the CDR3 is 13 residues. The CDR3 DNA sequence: TGCAGTGCAACCTCGGGACAGCAAGAAAAACTGTTTTTT. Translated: CSATSGQQEKLFF.

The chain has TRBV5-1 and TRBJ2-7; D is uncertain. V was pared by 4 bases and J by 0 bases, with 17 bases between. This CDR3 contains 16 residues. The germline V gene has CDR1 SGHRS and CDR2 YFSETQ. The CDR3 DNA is TGCGCCAGCAGCCCTTGGACGGGTTCCGGCTCCTACGAGCAGTACTTC. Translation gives CASSPWTGSGSYEQYF.

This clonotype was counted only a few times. CDR3 in amino acids: CASTSSTSTTYNEQFF. CDR3 nucleotides: TGCGCCAGCACCTCCTCGACTAGCACCACCTACAATGAGCAGTTCTTC. The genes are TRBV5-1 and TRBJ2-1, with 7 nucleotides matching TRBD2. The V and J ends lost 6 bases and 2 bases, in that order; junction bases with no gene match: 11. The germline gives CDR1 SGHRS, CDR2 YFSETQ. This CDR3 is built from 16 residues.

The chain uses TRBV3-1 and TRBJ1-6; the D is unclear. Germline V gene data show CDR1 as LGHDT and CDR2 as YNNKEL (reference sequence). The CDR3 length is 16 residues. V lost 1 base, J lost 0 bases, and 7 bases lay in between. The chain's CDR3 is CASSQVPSSYNSPLHF. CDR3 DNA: TGTGCCAGCAGCCAAGTACCAAGCTCCTATAATTCACCCCTCCACTTT. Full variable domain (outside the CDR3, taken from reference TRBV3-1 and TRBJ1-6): DTAVSQTPKYLVTQMGNDKSIKCEQNLGHDTMYWYKQDSKKFLKIMFSYNNKELIINETVPNRFSPKSPDKAHLNLHINSLELGDSAVYFCASSQVPSSYNSPLHFGNGTRLTVT.

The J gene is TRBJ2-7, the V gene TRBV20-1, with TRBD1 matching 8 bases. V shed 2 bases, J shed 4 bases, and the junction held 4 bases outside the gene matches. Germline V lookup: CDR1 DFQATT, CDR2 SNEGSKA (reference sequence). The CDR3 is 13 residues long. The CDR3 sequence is CSARRDRLYEQYF. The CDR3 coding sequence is TGCAGTGCTAGAAGGGACAGGCTATACGAGCAGTACTTC.

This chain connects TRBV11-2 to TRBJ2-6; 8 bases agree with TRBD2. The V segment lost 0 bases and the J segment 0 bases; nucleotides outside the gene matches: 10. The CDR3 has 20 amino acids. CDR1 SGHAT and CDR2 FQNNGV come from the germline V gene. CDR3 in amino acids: CASSLDGAGGRDSGANVLTF. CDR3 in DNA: TGTGCCAGCAGCTTAGATGGGGCGGGGGGACGAGACTCTGGGGCCAACGTCCTGACTTTC.

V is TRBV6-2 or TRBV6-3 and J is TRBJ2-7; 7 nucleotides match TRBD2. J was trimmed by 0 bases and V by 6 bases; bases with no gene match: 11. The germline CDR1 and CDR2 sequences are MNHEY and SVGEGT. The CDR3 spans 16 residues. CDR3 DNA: TGTGCCAGCAGCTCAGCCGGGGGGACTCTCTCCTACGAGCAGTACTTC. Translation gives CASSSAGGTLSYEQYF.

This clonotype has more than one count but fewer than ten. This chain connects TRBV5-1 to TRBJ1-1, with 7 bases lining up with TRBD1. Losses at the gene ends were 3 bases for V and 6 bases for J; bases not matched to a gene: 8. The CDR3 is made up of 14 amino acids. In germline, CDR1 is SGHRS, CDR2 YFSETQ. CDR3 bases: TGCGCCAGCAGCTATGGCAGGGGGGACGCTGAAGCTTTCTTT. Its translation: CASSYGRGDAEAFF.

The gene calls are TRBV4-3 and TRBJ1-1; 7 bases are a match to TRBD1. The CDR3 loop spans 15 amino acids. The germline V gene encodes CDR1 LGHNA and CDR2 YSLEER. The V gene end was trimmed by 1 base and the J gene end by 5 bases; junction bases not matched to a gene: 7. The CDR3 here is CASSQVFRGGTEAFF. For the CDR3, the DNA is TGCGCCAGCAGCCAAGTTTTCAGGGGGGGGACTGAAGCTTTCTTT.

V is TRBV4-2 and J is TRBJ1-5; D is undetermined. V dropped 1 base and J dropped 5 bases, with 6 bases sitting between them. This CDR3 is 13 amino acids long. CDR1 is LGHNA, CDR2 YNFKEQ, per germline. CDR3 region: CASSQGDHQPQHF. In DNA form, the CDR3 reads TGTGCCAGCAGCCAAGGAGATCATCAGCCCCAGCATTTT.

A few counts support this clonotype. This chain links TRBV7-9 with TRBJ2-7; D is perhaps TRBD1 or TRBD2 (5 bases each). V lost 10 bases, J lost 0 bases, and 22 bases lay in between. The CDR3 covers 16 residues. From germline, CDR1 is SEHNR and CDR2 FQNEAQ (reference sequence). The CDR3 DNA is TGTGCCATCTCCCACCTCCGGGGACCCTTCTCCTACGAGCAGTACTTC. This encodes CAISHLRGPFSYEQYF.

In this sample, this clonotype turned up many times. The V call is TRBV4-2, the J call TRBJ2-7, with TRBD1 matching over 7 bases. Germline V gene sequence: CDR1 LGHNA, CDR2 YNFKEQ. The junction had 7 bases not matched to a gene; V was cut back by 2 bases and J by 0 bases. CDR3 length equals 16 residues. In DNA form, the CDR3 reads TGTGCCAGCAGCCAATTAGGACAGGCACACTCCTACGAGCAGTACTTC. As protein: CASSQLGQAHSYEQYF.

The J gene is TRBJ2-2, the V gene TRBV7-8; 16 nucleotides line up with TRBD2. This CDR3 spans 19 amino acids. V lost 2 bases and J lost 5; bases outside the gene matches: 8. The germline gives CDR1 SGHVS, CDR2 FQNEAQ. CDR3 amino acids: CASSLWGLAGGPFTGELFF. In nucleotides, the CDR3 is TGTGCCAGCAGCTTATGGGGACTAGCGGGGGGGCCGTTTACCGGGGAGCTGTTTTTT.

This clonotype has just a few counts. CDR3 DNA: TGTGCCAGCAGCAACCCGGGCCAGCAAGAGACCCAGTACTTC. Its translation: CASSNPGQQETQYF. This rearrangement joins TRBV11-3 to TRBJ2-5; D gene unclear. CDR1 and CDR2 (germline): SGHNT, YENEEA. This CDR3 has 14 residues. V lost 5 bases, J lost 2 bases, and 12 bases lay in between.

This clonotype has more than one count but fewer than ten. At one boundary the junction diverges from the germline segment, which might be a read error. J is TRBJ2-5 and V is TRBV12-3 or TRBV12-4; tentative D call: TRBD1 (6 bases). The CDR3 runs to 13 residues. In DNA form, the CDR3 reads TGTGCCAGCAGAAGGACAGACCAGGAGACCCAGTACTTC. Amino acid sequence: CASRRTDQETQYF.

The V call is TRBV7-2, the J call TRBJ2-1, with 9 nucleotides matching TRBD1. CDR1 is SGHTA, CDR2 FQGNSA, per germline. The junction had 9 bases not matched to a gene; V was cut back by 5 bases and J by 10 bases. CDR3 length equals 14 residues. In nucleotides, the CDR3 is TGTGCCAGCAGCCATTCTGGGACAGGGTACGAGCAGTTCTTC. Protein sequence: CASSHSGTGYEQFF.

CDR3 coding DNA: TGTGCCACCAGTGATTTGAGGCCTCCCGAGGCGCAGTATTTT. Translation: CATSDLRPPEAQYF. The chain couples TRBV24-1 to TRBJ2-3; D ambiguous. The CDR3 extends over 14 amino acids. The germline CDR1 and CDR2 sequences are KGHDR and SFDVKD. The V gene lost 0 bases and the J gene lost 10 bases, with 13 bases spanning the gap.

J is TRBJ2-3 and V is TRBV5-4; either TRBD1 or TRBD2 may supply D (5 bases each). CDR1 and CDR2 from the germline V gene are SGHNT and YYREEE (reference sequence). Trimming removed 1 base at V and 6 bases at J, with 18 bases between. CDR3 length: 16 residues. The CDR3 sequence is CASSLNAGFGADTQYF. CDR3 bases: TGTGCCAGCAGCTTGAATGCGGGTTTTGGGGCGGATACGCAGTATTTT.

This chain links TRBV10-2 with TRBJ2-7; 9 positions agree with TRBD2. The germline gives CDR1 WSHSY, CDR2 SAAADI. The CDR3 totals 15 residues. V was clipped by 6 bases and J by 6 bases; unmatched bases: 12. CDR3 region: CASSPGSGGPGEQYF. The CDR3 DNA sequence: TGCGCCAGCAGCCCAGGGAGCGGGGGGCCCGGCGAGCAGTACTTC.

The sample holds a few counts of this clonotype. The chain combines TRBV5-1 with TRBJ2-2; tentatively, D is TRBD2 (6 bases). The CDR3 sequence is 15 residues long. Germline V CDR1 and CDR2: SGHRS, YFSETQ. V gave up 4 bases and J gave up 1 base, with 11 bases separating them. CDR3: CASSGGLLNTGELFF. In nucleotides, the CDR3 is TGCGCCAGCAGCGGGGGACTCCTGAACACCGGGGAGCTGTTTTTT.

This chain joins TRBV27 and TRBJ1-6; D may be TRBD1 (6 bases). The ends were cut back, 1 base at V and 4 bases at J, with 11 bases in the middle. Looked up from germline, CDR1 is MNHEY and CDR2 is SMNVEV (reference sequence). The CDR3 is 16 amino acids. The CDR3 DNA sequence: TGTGCCAGCAGTTTATTTACCCAGGGGTATAATTCACCCCTCCACTTT. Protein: CASSLFTQGYNSPLHF.

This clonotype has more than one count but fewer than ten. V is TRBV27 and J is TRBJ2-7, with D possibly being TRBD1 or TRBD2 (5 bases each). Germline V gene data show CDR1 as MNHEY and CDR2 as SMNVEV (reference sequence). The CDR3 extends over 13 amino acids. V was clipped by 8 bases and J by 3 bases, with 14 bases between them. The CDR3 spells CASRDLEHYEQYF. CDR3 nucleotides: TGTGCCAGCCGGGACCTAGAACACTACGAGCAGTACTTC.